Listed below are T cell receptor beta chains from one sample, sequenced in a study of blood T cell repertoires in COVID-19. Here immunoSEQ multiplex PCR was the method, and the copy in TCRdb shows in-frame clones only, minus some. The repertoire holds some 270,000 clones, with under 90% as singletons. Sequenced material: PBMCs or T cells enriched from blood (not recorded which). The receptors stem from a woman in her fifties or sixties who had recovered from COVID-19. Both conserved end residues are part of each CDR3.

J: TRBJ1-3
V: TRBV6-5
CDR3: CASSYPRGFSGNTIYF

J: TRBJ2-4
V: TRBV7-2
CDR3: CASSLWTGGNIQYF

J: TRBJ1-6
V: TRBV5-5
CDR3: CASSPDRHYNSPLHF

J: TRBJ1-6
V: TRBV21-1
CDR3: CASSKCNSFFYSPLHF

J: TRBJ2-2
V: TRBV2
CDR3: CASSPSGGTGELFF

J: TRBJ1-1
V: TRBV20-1
CDR3: CSRRNEAEAFF

J: TRBJ2-5
V: TRBV9
CDR3: CASSVNRGETQYF

J: TRBJ1-4
V: TRBV15
CDR3: CATSRDQGTDEKLFF

J: TRBJ1-5
V: TRBV27
CDR3: CASSLSSWTASNQPQHF

J: TRBJ2-7
V: TRBV27
CDR3: CASSRRTGSSYEQYF

J: TRBJ1-2
V: TRBV27
CDR3: CASSLTGVNYGYTF

J: TRBJ1-5
V: TRBV6-1
CDR3: CASSEISRQPQHF

J: TRBJ2-1
V: TRBV11-2
CDR3: CASSLDPGGAPEQFF

J: TRBJ2-1
V: TRBV5-4
CDR3: CASSLGSSGGAYEQFF

J: TRBJ1-3
V: TRBV28
CDR3: CASSFPSSGNTIYF

J: TRBJ1-1
V: TRBV27
CDR3: CASSFTGDTEAFF

J: TRBJ2-3
V: TRBV20-1
CDR3: CSARQDTQYF

J: TRBJ2-7
V: TRBV5-7
CDR3: CASSLGPKTYEQYF

J: TRBJ1-3
V: TRBV11-3
CDR3: CASSSVSSGNTIYF

J: TRBJ1-3
V: TRBV4-1
CDR3: CASSQYEPSGNTIYF

J: TRBJ2-7
V: TRBV4-1
CDR3: CASSQEGVVGEQYF

J: TRBJ2-1
V: TRBV24-1
CDR3: CATSGTGTVGHEQFF

J: TRBJ2-3
V: TRBV4-1
CDR3: CASSQLLVSTDTQYF

J: TRBJ1-2
V: TRBV6-5
CDR3: CASSNPGQFYGYTF

J: TRBJ1-1
V: TRBV20-1
CDR3: CSARSDRGAFF

J: TRBJ2-1
V: TRBV19
CDR3: CASSIRLAGGPYEQFF

J: TRBJ1-3
V: TRBV30
CDR3: CAWSPGSGNTIYF

J: TRBJ2-1
V: TRBV24-1
CDR3: CATSDLARSNEQFF

J: TRBJ2-1
V: TRBV7-3
CDR3: CASSLMGGRARNEQFF

J: TRBJ1-6
V: TRBV6-5
CDR3: CASSRDRINSPLHF

J: TRBJ1-1
V: TRBV7-8
CDR3: CASSLDRLNTEAFF

J: TRBJ2-2
V: TRBV28
CDR3: CASSPWGQSGVSTGELFF